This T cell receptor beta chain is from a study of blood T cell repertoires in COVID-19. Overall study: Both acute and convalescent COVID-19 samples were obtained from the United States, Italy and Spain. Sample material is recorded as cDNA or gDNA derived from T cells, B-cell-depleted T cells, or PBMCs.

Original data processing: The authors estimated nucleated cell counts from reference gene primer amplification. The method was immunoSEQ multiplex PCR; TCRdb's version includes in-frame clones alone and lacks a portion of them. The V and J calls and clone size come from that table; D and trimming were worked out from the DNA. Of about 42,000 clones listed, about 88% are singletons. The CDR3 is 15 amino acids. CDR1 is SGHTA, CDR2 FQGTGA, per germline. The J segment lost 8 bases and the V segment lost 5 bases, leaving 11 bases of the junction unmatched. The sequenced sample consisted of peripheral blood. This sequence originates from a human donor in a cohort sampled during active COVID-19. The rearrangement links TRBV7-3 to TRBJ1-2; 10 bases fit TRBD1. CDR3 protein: CASSLAQTGGEGYTF. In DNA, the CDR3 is TGTGCCAGCAGCCTAGCCCAGACAGGGGGCGAAGGCTACACCTTC.